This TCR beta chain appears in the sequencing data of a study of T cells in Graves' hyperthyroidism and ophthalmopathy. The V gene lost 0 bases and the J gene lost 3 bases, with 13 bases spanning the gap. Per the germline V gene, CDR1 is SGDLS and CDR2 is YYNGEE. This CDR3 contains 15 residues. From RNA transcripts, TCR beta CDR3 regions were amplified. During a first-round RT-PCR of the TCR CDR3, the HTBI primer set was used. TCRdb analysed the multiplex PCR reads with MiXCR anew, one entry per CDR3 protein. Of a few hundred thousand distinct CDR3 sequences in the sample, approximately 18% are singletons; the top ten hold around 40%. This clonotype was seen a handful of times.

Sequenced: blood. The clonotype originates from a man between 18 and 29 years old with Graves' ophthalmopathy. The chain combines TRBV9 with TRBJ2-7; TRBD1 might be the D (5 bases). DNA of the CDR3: TGTGCCAGCAGCGTAGATGGACAAGCGAACTACGAGCAGTACTTC. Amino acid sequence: CASSVDGQANYEQYF. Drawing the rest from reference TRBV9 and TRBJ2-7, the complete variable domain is DSGVTQTPKHLITATGQRVTLRCSPRSGDLSVYWYQQSLDQGLQFLIQYYNGEERAKGNILERFSAQQFPDLHSELNLSSLELGDSALYFCASSVDGQANYEQYFGPGTRLTVT.